Listed below are T cell receptor beta chains from one sample, sequenced in a study of shared clonotypes between healthy human individuals. Repertoires were generated with immunoSEQ multiplex PCR, while TCRdb's copy carries only in-frame clones and drops some. Of around 2.1 million clones listed, about 92% are singletons. Source material: naive CD8+ T cells from PBMCs. The source of these receptors is a man in his late teens or twenties in good health. Some clones in this sample may be carry-over from other donors' samples. CDR3s include the opening cysteine and the closing phenylalanine or tryptophan. Fields, in order: clone size, V gene, CDR3 length, D gene, J gene, CDR3 DNA, CDR3 protein. A D gene is named only where the DNA matches it firmly. Clone size is not always given. Where it is, it says once, few, many or a class for expanded clones.

>-|TRBV7-9|15|-|TRBJ1-4
TGTGCCAGCAGCTTAGGTCGCAGTGTGTGGGAAAAACTGTTTTTT
CASSLGRSVWEKLFF
>-|TRBV14|13|-|TRBJ1-1
TGTGCCAGCAGCCAAGATTTGCGCGATGAAGCTTTCTTT
CASSQDLRDEAFF
>-|TRBV6-1|18|TRBD1|TRBJ1-5
TGTGCCAGCAGTGAAGCGAACGAGTGGACAGGGGTTCGTCAGCCCCAGCATTTT
CASSEANEWTGVRQPQHF
>-|TRBV4-2|15|-|TRBJ1-1
TGTGCCAGCAGCCAAGATCCGGGCCCGAACACTGAAGCTTTCTTT
CASSQDPGPNTEAFF
>-|TRBV5-4|18|-|TRBJ1-5
TGTGCCAGCAGCTTCCCCCGGGAGAGCCCATATAGCAATCAGCCCCAGCATTTT
CASSFPRESPYSNQPQHF
>once|TRBV7-9|16|TRBD2|TRBJ2-7
TGTGCCAGCGTTCCTTTGCGCGGGAGGGCCTCCCAAGAGCAGTACTTC
CASVPLRGRASQEQYF
>few|TRBV13|15|-|TRBJ2-1
TGTGCCAGCAGCCTACCCGGGACCACCCATCGTGAGCAGTTCTTC
CASSLPGTTHREQFF
>-|TRBV30|13|-|TRBJ2-3
TGTGCCTGGAGTGTAGCCGTGGCAGATACGCAGTATTTT
CAWSVAVADTQYF
>-|TRBV7-9|14|-|TRBJ2-2
TGTGCCAGCAGACCTACAGGGATGGACGGGGAGCTGTTTTTT
CASRPTGMDGELFF
>-|TRBV28|13|-|TRBJ1-2
TGTGCCAGCAGTTTAGTTGAGGACTATGGCTACACCTTC
CASSLVEDYGYTF
>-|TRBV9|15|TRBD2|TRBJ2-7
TGTGCCAGCAGCCCAAGTAGGCGGGGGGCAGGCGAGCAGTACTTC
CASSPSRRGAGEQYF
>-|TRBV27|15|TRBD2|TRBJ2-7
TGTGCCAGCAGCCCTAGACTAGCGGGGTCCTACGAGCAGTACTTC
CASSPRLAGSYEQYF
>-|TRBV7-9|11|-|TRBJ1-2
TGTGCCAGCAGCTTCAACTATGGCTACACCTTC
CASSFNYGYTF
>-|TRBV10-2|13|-|TRBJ2-1
TGCGCCAGCAGTGAGTCTAGAGGTAATGAGCAGTTCTTC
CASSESRGNEQFF
>-|TRBV9|11|-|TRBJ2-1
TGTGCCAGCAGCCCCGAGGATGAGCAGTTCTTC
CASSPEDEQFF
>few|TRBV27|12|-|TRBJ2-1
TGTGCCAGCTCCCCGAGATACAATGAGCAGTTCTTC
CASSPRYNEQFF
>-|TRBV7-8|15|-|TRBJ2-7
TGTGCCAGCAGCCCCGGCAACAGGTCGCCCTACGAGCAGTACTTC
CASSPGNRSPYEQYF
>-|TRBV4-1|13|TRBD1|TRBJ2-1
TGCGCCAGCAGCCTCAAGACAGGGGGTGAGCAGTTCTTC
CASSLKTGGEQFF
>-|TRBV5-6|13|TRBD1|TRBJ2-7
TGTGCCAGCAGCTGGGGGACAGCCTACGAGCAGTACTTC
CASSWGTAYEQYF
>-|TRBV7-9|12|-|TRBJ2-7
TGTGCCAGCGGGACGAGATCCTACGAGCAGTACTTC
CASGTRSYEQYF
>-|TRBV11-2|14|-|TRBJ2-7
TGTGCCAGCAGCTTAGGGTTAGACTACTACGAGCAGTACTTC
CASSLGLDYYEQYF
>-|TRBV5-1|12|-|TRBJ2-1
TGCGCCAGCAGCTCGACTGTCAATGAGCAGTTCTTC
CASSSTVNEQFF
>-|TRBV30|14|-|TRBJ2-7
TGTGCCTACCAATTCGGGCTTGTTTCCTACGAGCAGTACTTC
CAYQFGLVSYEQYF
>few|TRBV13|15|-|TRBJ1-4
TGTGCCAGCAGCTTGCTAGGGGGATATAATGAAAAACTGTTTTTT
CASSLLGGYNEKLFF
>-|TRBV9|13|-|TRBJ2-1
TGTGCCAGCAGCCCCAGGGGGGAGAATGAGCAGTTCTTC
CASSPRGENEQFF
>-|TRBV30|13|-|TRBJ2-7
TGTGCCTGGAGTGCCCAGGAGGCCTCCGAGCAGTACTTC
CAWSAQEASEQYF